Presented here are 12 T cell receptor beta chains from one specimen sequenced in a study of blood T cell repertoires in COVID-19. This table comes from immunoSEQ multiplex PCR, and its TCRdb copy is limited to in-frame clones, with some not included. Here the sample spans roughly 260,000 clones, approximately 90% being singletons. The sample consisted of PBMCs or T cells enriched from blood (not recorded which). Receptors were obtained from a woman aged 18 to 35 who had recovered from COVID-19.

The V and J genes are TRBV18 and TRBJ2-6; 8 positions match TRBD1. This CDR3 is built from 15 residues. The J segment lost 3 bases and the V segment lost 6 bases, leaving 4 bases of the junction unmatched. Germline-derived CDR1 and CDR2 are KGHSH and LQKENI. CDR3 in amino acids: CASSPTGDGANVLTF. The CDR3 DNA sequence: TGTGCCAGCTCTCCGACAGGGGATGGGGCCAACGTCCTGACTTTC.

The rearrangement uses TRBV4-2 and TRBJ2-2; possible D gene TRBD1, 6 bases. CDR3 size: 15 residues. V was trimmed by 0 bases and J by 6 bases, leaving 11 bases between them. Per germline, CDR1 LGHNA and CDR2 YNFKEQ. The CDR3 DNA is TGTGCCAGCAGCCAAGATAACAGGGCGGCCGGGGAGCTGTTTTTT. It is translated as CASSQDNRAAGELFF.

The J gene is TRBJ2-2, the V gene TRBV6-2 or TRBV6-3; D is perhaps TRBD1 (6 bases). Trimming pared 6 bases from V and 6 bases from J, leaving 14 bases between. The CDR3 loop spans 14 amino acids. Per the germline V gene, CDR1 is MNHEY and CDR2 is SVGEGT. The CDR3 coding sequence is TGTGCCAGCAGCTATAGGACAGAGTCCGGGGAGCTGTTTTTT. The encoded protein is CASSYRTESGELFF.

The chain is built from TRBV6-1 and TRBJ2-2; 11 nucleotides match TRBD1. Germline V gives CDR1 MNHNS, CDR2 SASEGT. V gave up 4 bases and J gave up 7 bases; unmatched junction bases: 8. The CDR3 sequence is 16 residues long. CDR3 sequence (DNA): TGTGCCAGCAGTGGCCCCTGGGACAGGGGGATCGGGGAGCTGTTTTTT. Its translation: CASSGPWDRGIGELFF.

This chain joins TRBV4-2 and TRBJ2-2; 9 bases are shared with TRBD2. CDR3 length equals 18 residues. CDR1 is LGHNA, CDR2 YNFKEQ, per germline. The V and J ends lost 1 base and 0 bases, in that order; junction bases with no gene match: 6. CDR3 in amino acids: CASSQVLAGTSNTGELFF. The CDR3 DNA sequence: TGTGCCAGCAGCCAAGTCCTAGCGGGGACATCGAACACCGGGGAGCTGTTTTTT.

Remarks on this clone: Sequence at one end of the junction differs from germline and may be a read error. The chain joins TRBV20-1 to TRBJ1-2, with D perhaps TRBD1 (5 bases). CDR1 and CDR2 (germline): DFQATT, SNEGSKA (reference sequence). The CDR3 totals 8 residues. CDR3 amino acids: CSVDSQSF. In DNA form, the CDR3 reads TGCAGTGTCGACAGCCAGAGCTTC.

The V and J genes are TRBV5-1 and TRBJ2-3; perhaps TRBD2 as D (5 bases). Per the germline V gene, CDR1 is SGHRS and CDR2 is YFSETQ. The CDR3 length is 14 residues. Trimming stripped 4 bases from V and 6 bases from J, with 15 bases between. The CDR3 DNA reads as TGCGCCAGCAGCCTGGACGGGATGGGGGATACGCAGTATTTT. Its translation: CASSLDGMGDTQYF. Full variable domain (remainder filled in from reference TRBV5-1 and TRBJ2-3): KAGVTQTPRYLIKTRGQQVTLSCSPISGHRSVSWYQQTPGQGLQFLFEYFSETQRNKGNFPGRFSGRQFSNSRSEMNVSTLELGDSALYLCASSLDGMGDTQYFGPGTRLTVL.

This chain joins TRBV11-2 and TRBJ2-1; D uncertain. The CDR3 consists of 12 residues. The ends were cut back, 0 bases at V and 8 bases at J, with 5 bases in the middle. Germline CDR1 is SGHAT and CDR2 is FQNNGV. CDR3 residues: CASSLEGDEQFF. CDR3 nucleotides: TGTGCCAGCAGCTTAGAGGGCGATGAGCAGTTCTTC. The variable domain in full, completed from reference TRBV11-2 and TRBJ2-1, reads EAGVAQSPRYKIIEKRQSVAFWCNPISGHATLYWYQQILGQGPKLLIQFQNNGVVDDSQLPKDRFSAERLKGVDSTLKIQPAKLEDSAVYLCASSLEGDEQFFGPGTRLTVL.

This CDR3 is CASSHLPGSTEAFF. The CDR3 coding sequence is TGTGCCAGCAGCCATTTGCCGGGGTCAACTGAAGCTTTCTTT. This chain joins TRBV14 and TRBJ1-1, with no clear D. The CDR3 loop spans 14 amino acids. Looked up from germline, CDR1 is SGHDN and CDR2 is FVKESK. V was cut by 3 bases and J by 5 bases, with 13 bases left in between.

This sequence joins TRBV20-1 and TRBJ2-1; 8 nucleotides line up with TRBD2. The CDR3 runs 14 residues. The germline gives CDR1 DFQATT, CDR2 SNEGSKA (reference sequence). J was trimmed by 9 bases and V by 3 bases; bases with no gene match: 10. CDR3 loop: CSASRMVLAGEQFF. CDR3 DNA: TGCAGTGCTAGTCGGATGGTGCTAGCGGGTGAGCAGTTCTTC.

V gene TRBV18 combines with J gene TRBJ1-3; the D gene is possibly TRBD1 (5 bases). Per the germline V gene, CDR1 is KGHSH and CDR2 is LQKENI. This CDR3 has 15 amino acids. V lost 2 bases and J 0 bases, leaving 8 bases between the germline ends. CDR3 nucleotides: TGTGCCAGCTCACCAGGGGCCAGCTCTGGAAACACCATATATTTT. This codes for CASSPGASSGNTIYF.

The chain carries TRBV19 and TRBJ1-5; 7 bases align to TRBD1. V lost 8 bases, J lost 3 bases, and 7 bases stayed unmatched. The germline V gene has CDR1 LNHDA and CDR2 SQIVND (reference sequence). This CDR3 has 14 residues. CDR3 loop: CASGGTGANQPQHF. In nucleotides, the CDR3 is TGTGCCAGTGGTGGCACAGGGGCCAATCAGCCCCAGCATTTT. The variable domain in full, with the rest retrieved from reference TRBV19 and TRBJ1-5, is DGGITQSPKYLFRKEGQNVTLSCEQNLNHDAMYWYRQDPGQGLRLIYYSQIVNDFQKGDIAEGYSVSREKKESFPLTVTSAQKNPTAFYLCASGGTGANQPQHFGDGTRLSIL.